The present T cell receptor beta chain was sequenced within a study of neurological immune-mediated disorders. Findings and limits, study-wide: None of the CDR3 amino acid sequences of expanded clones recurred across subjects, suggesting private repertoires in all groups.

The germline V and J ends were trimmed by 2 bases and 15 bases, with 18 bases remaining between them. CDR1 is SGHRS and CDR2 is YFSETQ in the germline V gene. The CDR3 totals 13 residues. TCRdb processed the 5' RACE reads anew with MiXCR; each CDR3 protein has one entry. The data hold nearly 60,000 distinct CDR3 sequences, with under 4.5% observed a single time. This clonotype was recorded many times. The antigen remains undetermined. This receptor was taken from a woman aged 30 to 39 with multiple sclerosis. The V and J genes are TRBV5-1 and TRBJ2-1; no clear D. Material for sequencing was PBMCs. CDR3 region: CASSFALGWVVFF. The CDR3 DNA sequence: TGCGCCAGCAGCTTCGCTCTGGGCTGGGTGGTGTTCTTC.